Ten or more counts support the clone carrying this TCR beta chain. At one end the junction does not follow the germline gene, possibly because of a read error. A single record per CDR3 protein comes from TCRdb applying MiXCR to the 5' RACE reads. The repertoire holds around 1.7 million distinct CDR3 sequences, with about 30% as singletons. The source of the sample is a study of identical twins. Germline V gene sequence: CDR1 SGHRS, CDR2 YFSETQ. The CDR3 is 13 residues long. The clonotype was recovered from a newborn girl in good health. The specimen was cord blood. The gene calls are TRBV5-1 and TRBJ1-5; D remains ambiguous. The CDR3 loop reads CASSLGINQPQHF. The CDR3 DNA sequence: TGTGCCAGCAGCTTAGGGATCAATCAGCCCCAGCATTTT. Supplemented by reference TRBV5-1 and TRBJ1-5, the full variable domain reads KAGVTQTPRYLIKTRGQQVTLSCSPISGHRSVSWYQQTPGQGLQFLFEYFSETQRNKGNFPGRFSGRQFSNSRSEMNVSTLELGDSALYLCASSLGINQPQHFGDGTRLSIL.